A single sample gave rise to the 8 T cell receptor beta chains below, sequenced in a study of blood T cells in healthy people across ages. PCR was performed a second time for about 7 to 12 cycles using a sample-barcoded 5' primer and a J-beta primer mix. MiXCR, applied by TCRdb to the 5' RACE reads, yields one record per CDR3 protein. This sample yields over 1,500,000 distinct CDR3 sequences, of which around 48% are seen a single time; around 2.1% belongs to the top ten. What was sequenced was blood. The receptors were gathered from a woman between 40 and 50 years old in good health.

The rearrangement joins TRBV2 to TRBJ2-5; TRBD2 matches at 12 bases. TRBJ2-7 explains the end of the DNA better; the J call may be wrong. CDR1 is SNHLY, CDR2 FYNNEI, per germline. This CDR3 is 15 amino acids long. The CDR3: CASSGLAGPSYEQYF. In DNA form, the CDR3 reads TGTGCCAGCAGCGGACTAGCGGGACCCTCCTACGAGCAGTACTTC.

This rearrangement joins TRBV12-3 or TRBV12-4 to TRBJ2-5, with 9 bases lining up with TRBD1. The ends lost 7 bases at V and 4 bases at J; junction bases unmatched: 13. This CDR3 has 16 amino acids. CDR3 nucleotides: TGTGCCAGCAACTCCGTGGGACAGGGACTGCGAGAGACCCAGTACTTC. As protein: CASNSVGQGLRETQYF.

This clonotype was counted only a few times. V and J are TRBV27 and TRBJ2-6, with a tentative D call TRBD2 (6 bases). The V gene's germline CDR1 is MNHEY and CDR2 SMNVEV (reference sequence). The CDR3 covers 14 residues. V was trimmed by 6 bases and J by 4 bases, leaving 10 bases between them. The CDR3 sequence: CASRSRGGANVLTF. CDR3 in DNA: TGTGCCAGCAGATCCCGGGGGGGGGCCAACGTCCTGACTTTC.

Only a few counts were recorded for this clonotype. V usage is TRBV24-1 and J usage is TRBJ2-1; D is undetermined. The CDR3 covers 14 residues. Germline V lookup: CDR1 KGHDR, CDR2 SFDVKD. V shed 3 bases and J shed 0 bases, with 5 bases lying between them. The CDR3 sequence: CATSDPSSYNEQFF. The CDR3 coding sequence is TGTGCCACCAGTGATCCCAGCTCCTACAATGAGCAGTTCTTC.

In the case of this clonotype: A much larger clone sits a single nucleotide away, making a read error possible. This CDR3 is CASSVNRAVSWNEQYF. CDR3 nucleotide sequence: TGTGCCAGCAGCGTAAACAGGGCGGTCTCTTGGAATGAGCAGTACTTC. The chain combines TRBV7-2 with TRBJ2-5; possibly TRBD1 for D (6 bases). CDR1 and CDR2 from the germline V gene are SGHTA and FQGNSA. V lost 5 bases, J lost 11 bases, and 27 bases lay in between. The CDR3 is 16 amino acids. The entire variable domain, with the rest obtained from reference TRBV7-2 and TRBJ2-5, is as follows: GAGVSQSPSNKVTEKGKDVELRCDPISGHTALYWYRQSLGQGLEFLIYFQGNSAPDKSGLPSDRFSAERTGGSVSTLTIQRTQQEDSAVYLCASSVNRAVSWNEQYFGPGTRLLVL.

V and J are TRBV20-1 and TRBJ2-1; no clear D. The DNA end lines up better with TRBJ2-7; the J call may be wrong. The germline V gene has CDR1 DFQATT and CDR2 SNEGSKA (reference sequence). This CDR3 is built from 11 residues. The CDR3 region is CSARVDNEQYF. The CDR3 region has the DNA TGCAGTGCTAGAGTAGACAATGAGCAGTACTTC.

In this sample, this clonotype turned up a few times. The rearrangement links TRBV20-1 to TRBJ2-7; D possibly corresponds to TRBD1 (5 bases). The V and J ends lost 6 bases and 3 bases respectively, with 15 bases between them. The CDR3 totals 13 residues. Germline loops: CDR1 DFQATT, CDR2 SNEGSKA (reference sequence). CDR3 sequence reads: CSAKTDTFYEQYF. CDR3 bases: TGCAGTGCAAAAACGGACACTTTCTACGAGCAGTACTTC.

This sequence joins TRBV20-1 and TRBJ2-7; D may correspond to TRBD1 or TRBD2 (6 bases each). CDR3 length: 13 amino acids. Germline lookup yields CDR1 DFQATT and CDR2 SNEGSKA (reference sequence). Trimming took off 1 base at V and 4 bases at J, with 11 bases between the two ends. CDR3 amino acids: CSARAVGGYEQYF. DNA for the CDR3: TGCAGTGCTAGAGCTGTAGGGGGGTACGAGCAGTACTTC.